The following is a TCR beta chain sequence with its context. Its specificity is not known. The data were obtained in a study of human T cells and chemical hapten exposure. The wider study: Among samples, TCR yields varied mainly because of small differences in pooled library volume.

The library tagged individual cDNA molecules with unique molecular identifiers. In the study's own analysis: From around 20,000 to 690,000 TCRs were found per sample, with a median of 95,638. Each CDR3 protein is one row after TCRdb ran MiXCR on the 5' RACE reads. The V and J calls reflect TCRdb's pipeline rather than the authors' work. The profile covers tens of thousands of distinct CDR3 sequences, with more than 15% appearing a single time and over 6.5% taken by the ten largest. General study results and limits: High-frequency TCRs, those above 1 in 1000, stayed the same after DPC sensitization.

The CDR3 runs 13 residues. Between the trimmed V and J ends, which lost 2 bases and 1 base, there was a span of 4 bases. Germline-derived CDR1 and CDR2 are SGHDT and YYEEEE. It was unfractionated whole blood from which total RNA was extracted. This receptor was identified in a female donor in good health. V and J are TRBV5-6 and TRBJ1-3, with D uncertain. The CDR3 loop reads CASSFGSGNTIYF. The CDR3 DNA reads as TGTGCCAGCAGCTTTGGTTCTGGAAACACCATATATTTT.